The 11 T cell receptor beta chains presented below share a single source sample, sequenced in a study of cytotoxic CD8 clonotypes in ibrutinib-treated CLL. TCRdb's table, derived via immunoSEQ multiplex PCR, lists solely in-frame clones and lacks some. Of about 130,000 clones listed, roughly three quarters are singletons. Material: PBMCs, obtained after 12 months of ibrutinib treatment. The source is a human donor with chronic lymphocytic leukemia.

The CDR3 DNA reads TGTGCCAGCTCCCTAGGGGGGGCCCGGGCTGATACGCAGTATTTT. Encoded protein: CASSLGGARADTQYF. This chain links TRBV18 with TRBJ2-3; D is possibly TRBD2 (7 bases). V dropped 6 bases and J dropped 6 bases, with 19 bases sitting between them. Germline CDR1 is KGHSH and CDR2 is LQKENI. This CDR3 contains 15 residues.

This rearrangement joins TRBV28 to TRBJ1-1; maybe TRBD1 (5 bases). The germline gives CDR1 MDHEN, CDR2 SYDVKM. This CDR3 is 15 amino acids long. Deletions cut 2 bases from V and 1 base from J, with 11 bases between. The CDR3 reads CASSLRGRANTEAFF. In DNA, the CDR3 is TGTGCCAGCAGTTTACGGGGACGGGCGAACACTGAAGCTTTCTTT.

The V gene is TRBV2, the J gene TRBJ2-3; 12 bases align to TRBD2. Germline values: CDR1 SNHLY, CDR2 FYNNEI. The CDR3 spans 17 residues. J lost 0 bases, V lost 7 bases, and 8 bases had no gene match. The CDR3 spells CASNGLAGSASTDTQYF. In DNA, the CDR3 is TGTGCCAGCAATGGACTAGCGGGAAGCGCTAGCACAGATACGCAGTATTTT.

V gene TRBV27 combines with J gene TRBJ2-6; a weak D match, TRBD1 (5 bases). Germline lookup yields CDR1 MNHEY and CDR2 SMNVEV (reference sequence). The CDR3 spans 18 residues. The V and J ends lost 5 bases and 2 bases respectively, with 19 bases between them. The CDR3 DNA follows: TGTGCCAGCAGTCTAGGACACGGTGGTGTAACTGGGGCCAACGTCCTGACTTTC. It yields the protein CASSLGHGGVTGANVLTF.

This clone showed up just a few times. The V gene is TRBV7-6, the J gene TRBJ1-5; no firm D call. Germline CDR1 is SGHVS and CDR2 is FNYEAQ. This CDR3 is 13 amino acids long. V lost 4 bases and J lost 7, with 11 bases in between. CDR3 sequence (DNA): TGTGCCAGCAGCTCCTATCGGGGACAGCCCCAGCATTTT. It is translated as CASSSYRGQPQHF.

The CDR3 loop reads CASSLVTRGRAPEQFF. The CDR3 nucleotides are TGTGCCAGCAGCTTAGTTACTCGCGGGAGGGCCCCTGAGCAGTTCTTC. The chain employs TRBV7-2 and TRBJ2-1, with 9 bases that match TRBD2. Germline CDR1 and CDR2: SGHTA and FQGNSA. CDR3 length: 16 amino acids. V lost 1 base, J lost 9 bases, and 10 bases stayed unmatched.

This chain connects TRBV7-2 to TRBJ2-7; 11 bases line up with TRBD2. The CDR3 has 22 residues. CDR1 and CDR2 from the germline V gene are SGHTA and FQGNSA. V shed 0 bases, J shed 4 bases, and the junction held 23 bases outside the gene matches. The CDR3 sequence: CASSLARILAGGMWSPRYEQYF. The DNA for the CDR3 is TGTGCCAGCAGCTTAGCGCGGATCCTAGCGGGAGGCATGTGGTCGCCCCGTTACGAGCAGTACTTC.

V usage is TRBV28 and J usage is TRBJ2-2; D gene unclear. The CDR3 is 13 residues long. The V gene lost 2 bases and the J gene lost 6 bases, with 7 bases spanning the gap. Germline CDR1 and CDR2: MDHEN and SYDVKM. As DNA, the CDR3 is TGTGCCAGCAGTTTACTGGGTTCCGGGGAGCTGTTTTTT. This gives the protein CASSLLGSGELFF.

The V gene is TRBV6-6, the J gene TRBJ2-7; 10 nucleotides line up with TRBD1. V lost 6 bases to trimming and J lost 2 bases; unmatched junction nucleotides: 1. This CDR3 spans 13 amino acids. Germline assignment: CDR1 MNHNY and CDR2 SVGAGI (reference sequence). The CDR3 bases are TGTGCCAGCAGGGGGACAGGGGCCTACGAGCAGTACTTC. It encodes CASRGTGAYEQYF.

The rearrangement links TRBV4-1 to TRBJ2-3; 9 bases fit TRBD1. The CDR3 totals 18 residues. The J segment lost 1 base and the V segment lost 3 bases, leaving 11 bases of the junction unmatched. CDR1 and CDR2 from the germline V gene are MGHRA and YSYEKL. The CDR3: CASSQSRDRERGTDTQYF. The CDR3 coding sequence is TGCGCCAGCAGCCAGAGCCGGGACAGGGAGCGGGGCACAGATACGCAGTATTTT.

The chain has TRBV4-1 and TRBJ2-1; TRBD1 is a possible D gene (7 bases). The CDR3 is made up of 15 amino acids. Germline lookup yields CDR1 MGHRA and CDR2 YSYEKL. V shed 4 bases and J shed 6 bases, with 16 bases lying between them. DNA for the CDR3: TGCGCCAGCAGCCCCGAGGAGGGGGCAATCAATGAGCAGTTCTTC. Translating it yields CASSPEEGAINEQFF.